Listed below are T cell receptor beta chains from one sample, sequenced in a study of human T cells and chemical hapten exposure. TCRdb passed the RACE reads through MiXCR, listing each CDR3 protein once. The sample shows some 330,000 distinct CDR3 sequences, 4.5% to 7% of them seen only once. The sequenced sample was whole blood, obtained in connection with sensitization to the hapten diphenylcyclopropenone (DPC). The receptors were sampled from a woman younger than 35 with alopecia areata. Some clones in this sample may be carry-over from other donors' samples. Each CDR3 is given with its conserved first and last residue. D genes are given only for firm matches. The size of a clone is reported for some rows only, either as once, few or many, or as a class for expanded clones.

j_gene	abundance	v_gene	d_gene	CDR3aa	CDR3nt
TRBJ2-7	many	TRBV13	-	CASSSPGGLGEQYF	TGTGCCAGCAGCTCCCCCGGGGGCTTGGGCGAGCAGTACTTC
TRBJ2-1	many	TRBV3-1	-	CASSLRGVEQFF	TGTGCCAGCAGCTTAAGAGGGGTTGAGCAGTTCTTC
TRBJ1-2	-	TRBV7-2	-	CASSSRGAGYGYTF	TGTGCCAGCAGCTCCCGGGGAGCCGGCTATGGCTACACCTTC
TRBJ1-2	-	TRBV4-3	-	CASSQVNGGYTF	TGCGCCAGCAGCCAGGTTAACGGAGGCTACACCTTC
TRBJ2-7	-	TRBV28	-	CASKGYSYEQYF	TGTGCCAGCAAAGGGTACTCCTACGAGCAGTACTTC
TRBJ2-5	-	TRBV6-5	-	CASLRRRDSQETQYF	TGTGCCAGCTTACGTCGCCGGGACTCCCAAGAGACCCAGTACTTC
TRBJ2-2	few	TRBV6-5	TRBD1	CASSSPRRDRVVNTGELFF	TGTGCCAGCAGTTCCCCCCGCCGGGACAGGGTTGTGAACACCGGGGAGCTGTTTTTT
TRBJ2-1	few	TRBV24-1	-	CATSSAANEQFF	TGTGCCACCAGTTCGGCCGCCAATGAGCAGTTCTTC
TRBJ1-4	few	TRBV4-2	TRBD1	CASSQEPGGNEKLFF	TGTGCCAGCAGCCAAGAACCAGGGGGAAATGAAAAACTGTTTTTT
TRBJ2-6	few	TRBV7-2	-	CASSLDGLDVRVLTF	TGTGCCAGCAGCTTAGATGGGCTAGATGTAAGGGTCCTGACTTTC
TRBJ1-2	many	TRBV6-4	-	CASSDDGREEGYTF	TGTGCCAGCAGTGACGACGGCAGGGAAGAGGGCTACACCTTC
TRBJ1-6	few	TRBV4-1	-	CASSRFRDPNSPLHF	TGCGCCAGCAGCCGTTTCCGGGACCCCAATTCACCCCTCCACTTT
TRBJ1-5	-	TRBV6-2/TRBV6-3	-	CASNPSESNQPQHF	TGTGCCAGCAATCCCTCTGAATCCAATCAGCCCCAGCATTTT
TRBJ2-7	-	TRBV27	-	CATSLGSRYYEQYF	TGTGCCACCTCGCTGGGCAGCCGGTACTACGAGCAGTACTTC
TRBJ1-5	-	TRBV29-1	TRBD1	CSVDQGDQPQHF	TGCAGCGTTGACCAGGGGGATCAGCCCCAGCATTTT
TRBJ2-6	-	TRBV7-9	-	CASSLNARSGANVLTF	TGTGCCAGCAGCTTGAACGCCCGCTCTGGGGCCAACGTCCTGACTTTC
TRBJ1-6	-	TRBV21-1	-	CASSQTENSPLHF	TGTGCCAGCTCCCAGACTGAGAATTCACCCCTCCACTTT